The source of this T cell receptor (beta chain) is a study of T cell clonotyping in hematopoietic cell transplantation (dated by TCRdb to the early 2020s). General notes on the study: Recipient samples taken before transplant were obtained following cytoreduction. A total of some 140 blood samples were gathered in the study from a few dozen consecutive transplant recipients along with their related donors. Patient recruitment ran from 2015 to January 2017, and follow-up continued until late 2020 or death.

With the immunoSEQ assay, which is a bias-controlled multiplex PCR relying on V- and J-specific primers, TCR beta CDR3 regions were amplified from genomic DNA. A second PCR step added a proprietary barcode and Illumina adapter sequences to the CDR3 amplicons. CDR3 libraries were sequenced on an Illumina MiSeq instrument. On the study's bioinformatics: immunoSEQ Analyzer 3.0 was used for export and quality control, with R Bioconductor and Immunarch used for downstream analyses. Only productive rearrangements in the normalized downsampled data set were used to calculate repertoire metrics. In the normalized cohort, clonotypes with more than 5 templates were defined as pathologically expanded. Repertoire diversity was measured with the Inverse Simpson Index. The non-normalized data set was used for CMV-specificity analyses so that all clonotypes could be captured. TCRdb limited this immuneACCESS table to in-frame rearrangements with V and J called. A share of clones is missing; checked studies link under half to unresolved V genes, and the rest is unexplained. V and J calls and clone size are as listed in that table; D and trimming were resolved from the DNA. This sample gives tens of thousands of clones in total; around 86% of them show up just once. The ten biggest clones cover 5.9% of the sample.

The time point label, read with the paper, signifies: recipient sample about 28 days before transplant, after cytoreduction. Blood from recipients was drawn roughly 28 days before transplant, then again at days 30, 100 and 180 after transplant. Using Nuclei Lysis Solution, genomic DNA was extracted from unfractionated peripheral blood mononuclear cells that were either fresh or cryopreserved. With respect to this clone: No antigen is known for it. The sample holds no much larger clone one base away, and base qualities are not on file.

Results the study describes overall, beyond this receptor: Inverse Simpson Index values from donors and from recipients before transplant predicted broader TCR repertoire diversity after transplant. After transplant, TCR diversity in recipients dropped, and pathologically expanded clonotypes increased progressively from day 30 to day 180. The sample size was limited, and because cells were not sorted, the contributions of CD4 and CD8 repertoires could not be separated. Recipient repertoires showed only a small fraction of overlap with donor repertoires, and over 95% appeared de novo at the given depth.

V has 1 base trimmed and J has 4 bases trimmed; junction bases matching no gene number 1. CDR1 and CDR2, looked up from the germline V gene, are SGHVS and FQNEAQ. The CDR3 spans 14 residues, from the cysteine through the phenylalanine. Only the CDR3 part of the read is kept: 42 bases, read in frame from the first base. The material was peripheral blood mononuclear cells, obtained before stem cell transplant. The sequence was collected from a man aged 60-69 years with biphenotypic leukemia. Some clones in this sample may be carry-over from other donors' samples. The rearrangement joined TRBV7-8 to TRBJ2-3, and 8 bases in between align with TRBD1. CDR3 sequence: CASSLGQGSDTQYF. The nucleotide sequence reads as follows: TGTGCCAGCAGCTTAGGACAGGGGTCAGATACGCAGTATTTT.